The 11 T cell receptor beta chains listed next were all sequenced from one sample in a study of blood T cell repertoires in COVID-19. Measured with immunoSEQ multiplex PCR; TCRdb has only the in-frame clones, and not every one. Of fewer than 400,000 clones listed, approximately 81% are singletons. Sequencing used peripheral blood. These receptors were obtained from a woman aged 18-29 years with acute or convalescent COVID-19.

This chain joins TRBV6-1 and TRBJ1-3, with D perhaps matching TRBD1 (5 bases). This CDR3 has 17 amino acids. Deletions cut 4 bases from V and 0 bases from J, with 16 bases between. Germline CDR1 is MNHNS and CDR2 is SASEGT. In DNA, the CDR3 is TGTGCCAGCAGTGTTACAGGTGTGGGACTCTCTGGAAACACCATATATTTT. Its protein is CASSVTGVGLSGNTIYF.

This chain links TRBV19 with TRBJ1-5; maybe TRBD1 (5 bases). This CDR3 is 13 amino acids long. The V gene's germline CDR1 is LNHDA and CDR2 SQIVND (reference sequence). V shed 5 bases and J shed 6 bases, with 11 bases lying between them. The CDR3 loop reads CASSLPQGQPQHF. The CDR3 DNA sequence: TGTGCCAGTAGTCTCCCCCAGGGTCAGCCCCAGCATTTT. Drawing the rest from reference TRBV19 and TRBJ1-5, the complete variable domain is DGGITQSPKYLFRKEGQNVTLSCEQNLNHDAMYWYRQDPGQGLRLIYYSQIVNDFQKGDIAEGYSVSREKKESFPLTVTSAQKNPTAFYLCASSLPQGQPQHFGDGTRLSIL.

This clone was counted many times. The rearrangement uses TRBV29-1 and TRBJ1-2; a possible D gene is TRBD1 (6 bases). The CDR3 covers 12 residues. CDR1 and CDR2 from the germline V gene are SQVTM and ANQGSEA. Trimming removed 3 bases from V and 8 bases from J, with 13 bases in between. This CDR3 is CSVEVGARGYTF. For the CDR3, the DNA is TGCAGCGTTGAGGTGGGGGCGCGGGGCTACACCTTC. Combining the CDR3 with reference TRBV29-1 and TRBJ1-2 gives the whole variable domain SAVISQKPSRDICQRGTSLTIQCQVDSQVTMMFWYRQQPGQSLTLIATANQGSEATYESGFVIDKFPISRPNLTFSTLTVSNMSPEDSSIYLCSVEVGARGYTFGSGTRLTVV.

The chain recombines TRBV7-6 with TRBJ2-5; weak D call: TRBD2 (5 bases). The CDR3 is 14 amino acids. CDR1 SGHVS and CDR2 FNYEAQ come from the germline V gene. Trimming stripped 1 base from V and 4 bases from J, with 10 bases between. CDR3 protein: CASSLERPRETQYF. The CDR3 DNA reads as TGTGCCAGCAGCTTAGAGCGGCCACGAGAGACCCAGTACTTC.

V and J are TRBV30 and TRBJ1-2; perhaps TRBD1 as D (5 bases). The CDR3 spans 15 residues. Germline V lookup: CDR1 GTSNPN, CDR2 SVGIG (reference sequence). V lost 4 bases and J lost 5, with 20 bases in between. The DNA of the CDR3 is TGTGCCTGGACGACAGTCCCCCGGATCCTATATGGCTACACCTTC. Translating it yields CAWTTVPRILYGYTF.

The CDR3 is CASSYEADGGQPQHF. In nucleotides, the CDR3 is TGTGCCAGCAGTTACGAAGCAGACGGCGGGCAGCCCCAGCATTTT. The gene calls are TRBV6-5 and TRBJ1-5; D unresolved. The CDR3 has 15 residues. Germline V gene data show CDR1 as MNHEY and CDR2 as SVGAGI. V was shortened by 2 bases and J by 7 bases, with 15 bases between the two germline ends.

J is TRBJ1-1 and V is TRBV5-5, with D possibly being TRBD1 (5 bases). Trimming cost V 1 base and J 7 bases, with 8 bases left between them. The germline V gene has CDR1 SGHKS and CDR2 YYEKEE (reference sequence). The CDR3 has 12 residues. The CDR3 reads CASSLRQNEAFF. The DNA for the CDR3 is TGTGCCAGCAGCTTGCGACAGAATGAAGCTTTCTTT.

The V and J genes are TRBV5-6 and TRBJ1-2; D may be TRBD1 (5 bases). The CDR3 length is 13 residues. Germline lookup yields CDR1 SGHDT and CDR2 YYEEEE. The V end lost 4 bases, the J end lost 9 bases, and 16 bases lay between the germline ends. This CDR3 reads CASSTGRGLSYTF. Written as DNA, the CDR3 is TGTGCCAGCAGCACGGGACGGGGGTTAAGCTACACCTTC.

The CDR3 nucleotides are TGTGCCATCAGTGAGACCCTTGGGGCAGAGCAGTTCTTC. It specifies CAISETLGAEQFF. The rearrangement links TRBV10-3 to TRBJ2-1; D is perhaps TRBD1 (5 bases). Trimming left V 2 bases short and J 10 bases short, with 12 bases between. The CDR3 has 13 amino acids. Germline CDR1 and CDR2: ENHRY and SYGVKD.

The CDR3, as DNA: TGTGCCAGTACTCAGGGGCAGGTAAGCAATCAGCCCCAGCATTTT. It yields the protein CASTQGQVSNQPQHF. This chain joins TRBV19 and TRBJ1-5, with D possibly being TRBD1 (6 bases). The germline gives CDR1 LNHDA, CDR2 SQIVND (reference sequence). The V end lost 7 bases, the J end lost 1 base, and 14 bases lay between the germline ends. This CDR3 comprises 15 residues.

In this sample, this clone turned up a few times. This chain links TRBV28 with TRBJ2-7; TRBD2 aligns across 9 bases. After removal of 5 bases from V and 0 bases from J, the junction contained 8 bases not matched to a gene. The CDR3 has 16 amino acids. Germline V CDR1 and CDR2: MDHEN, SYDVKM. The CDR3 nucleotides are TGTGCCAGCAGTCCCTGGGGTAGCGGGAGCTCCTACGAGCAGTACTTC. Protein product: CASSPWGSGSSYEQYF.